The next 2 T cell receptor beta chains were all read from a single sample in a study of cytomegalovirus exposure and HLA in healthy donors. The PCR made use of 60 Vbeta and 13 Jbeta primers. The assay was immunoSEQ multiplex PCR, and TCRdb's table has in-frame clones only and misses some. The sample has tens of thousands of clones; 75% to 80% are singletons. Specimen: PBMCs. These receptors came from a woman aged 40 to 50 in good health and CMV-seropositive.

CDR3 nucleotide sequence: TGTGCCAGTAGTCTACAGTTGAACACTGAAGCTTTCTTT. Translated, it gives CASSLQLNTEAFF. The chain combines TRBV19 with TRBJ1-1, with D unclear. The V gene lost 5 bases and the J gene lost 0 bases, with 7 bases spanning the gap. Germline loops: CDR1 LNHDA, CDR2 SQIVND (reference sequence). The CDR3 consists of 13 residues.

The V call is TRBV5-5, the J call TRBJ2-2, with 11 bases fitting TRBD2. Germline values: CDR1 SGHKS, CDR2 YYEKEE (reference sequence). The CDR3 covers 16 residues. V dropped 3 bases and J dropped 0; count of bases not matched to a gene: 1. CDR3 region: CASSWTSGPNTGELFF. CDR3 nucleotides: TGTGCCAGCAGCTGGACTAGCGGGCCGAACACCGGGGAGCTGTTTTTT.